This TCR beta chain was captured in a study of T-cell reconstitution after alpha-beta-depleted transplantation in children. As it was prepared, the TCRbeta library received unique molecular identifiers. Each CDR3 protein is one row after TCRdb ran MiXCR on the PCR reads. The sample gives 700,000 to 950,000 distinct CDR3 sequences, roughly 15% of which show up once; approximately 5% is in the top ten. Findings of the study overall: After transplant, high TCRbeta diversity at day 60 in some patients arose from surviving recipient T cells and thymic progenitors. Several hundred rapidly expanded clones from non-depleted graft cells reportedly supplied alpha-beta T cells about two months post-transplant. After one year, T-cell counts and TCRbeta diversity mostly came from new T cells.

A note on this clonotype: As yet, its antigen is unknown.

CDR1 and CDR2 from the germline V gene are LNHNV and YYDKDF (reference sequence). The CDR3 extends over 15 amino acids. The V segment lost 3 bases and the J segment 2 bases; nucleotides outside the gene matches: 5. The material sequenced was PBMCs, mostly from graft donor cells, taken 360 days after TCRalphabeta/CD19-depleted stem cell transplant. The chain employs TRBV15 and TRBJ2-3, with 7 bases aligning to TRBD2. The sequence was obtained from a male patient aged 5 to 17 who had a stem cell transplant for acute lymphoblastic leukemia, so the T cells may come from the graft donor. The CDR3 nucleotides are TGTGCCACCAGCAGTGCTAGCGGACTCACAGATACGCAGTATTTT. Protein: CATSSASGLTDTQYF.